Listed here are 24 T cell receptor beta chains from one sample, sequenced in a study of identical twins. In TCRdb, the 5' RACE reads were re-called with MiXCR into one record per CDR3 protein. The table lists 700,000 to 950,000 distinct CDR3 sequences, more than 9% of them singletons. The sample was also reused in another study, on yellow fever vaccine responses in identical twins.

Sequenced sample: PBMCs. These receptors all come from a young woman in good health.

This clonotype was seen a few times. This CDR3 is CASSRQGEFAEAFF. Written as DNA, the CDR3 is TGTGCCAGTTCGCGACAGGGGGAATTTGCTGAAGCTTTCTTT. This sequence joins TRBV19 and TRBJ1-1; 9 nucleotides line up with TRBD1. CDR1 and CDR2 from the germline V gene are LNHDA and SQIVND (reference sequence). Trimming removed 8 bases from V and 6 bases from J; junction bases left unmatched: 10. The CDR3 loop spans 14 amino acids.

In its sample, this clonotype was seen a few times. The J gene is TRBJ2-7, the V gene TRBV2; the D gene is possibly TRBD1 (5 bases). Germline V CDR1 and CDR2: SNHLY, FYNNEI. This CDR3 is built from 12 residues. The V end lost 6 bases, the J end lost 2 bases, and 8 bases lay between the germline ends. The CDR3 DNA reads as TGTGCCAGCAGACAGGCCGCCTACGAGCAGTACGTC. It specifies CASRQAAYEQYV.

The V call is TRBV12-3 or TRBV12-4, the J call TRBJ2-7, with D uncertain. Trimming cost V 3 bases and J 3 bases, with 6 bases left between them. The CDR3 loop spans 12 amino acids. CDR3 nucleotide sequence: TGTGCCAGCAGTTTGAACGTCTACGAGCAGTACTTC. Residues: CASSLNVYEQYF.

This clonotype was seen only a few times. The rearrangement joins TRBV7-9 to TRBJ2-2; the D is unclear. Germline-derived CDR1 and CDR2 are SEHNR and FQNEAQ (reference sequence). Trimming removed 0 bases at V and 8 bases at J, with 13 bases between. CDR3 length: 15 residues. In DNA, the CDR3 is TGTGCCAGCAGCTTAGCGGGGTCCAACTCTGGGGAGCTGTTTTTT. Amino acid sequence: CASSLAGSNSGELFF.

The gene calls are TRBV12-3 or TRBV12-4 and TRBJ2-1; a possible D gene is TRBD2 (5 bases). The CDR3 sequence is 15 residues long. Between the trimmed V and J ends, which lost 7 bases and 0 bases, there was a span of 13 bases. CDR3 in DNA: TGTGCCAGCACACAAGACGAGGGCTCCTACAATGAGCAGTTCTTC. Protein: CASTQDEGSYNEQFF.

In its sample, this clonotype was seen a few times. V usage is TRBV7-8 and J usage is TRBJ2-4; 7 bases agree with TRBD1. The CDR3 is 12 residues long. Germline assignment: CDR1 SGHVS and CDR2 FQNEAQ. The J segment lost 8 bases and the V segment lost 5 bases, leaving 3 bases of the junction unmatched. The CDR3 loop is CASSQGQDIQYF. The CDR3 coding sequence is TGTGCCAGCAGCCAAGGACAGGACATTCAGTACTTC. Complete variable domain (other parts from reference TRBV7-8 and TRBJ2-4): GAGVSQSPRYKVAKRGQDVALRCDPISGHVSLFWYQQALGQGPEFLTYFQNEAQLDKSGLPSDRFFAERPEGSVSTLKIQRTQQEDSAVYLCASSQGQDIQYFGAGTRLSVL.

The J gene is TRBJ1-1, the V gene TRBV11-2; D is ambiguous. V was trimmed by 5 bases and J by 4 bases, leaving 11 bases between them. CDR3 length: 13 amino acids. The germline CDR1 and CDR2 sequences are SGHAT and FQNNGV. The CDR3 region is CASSPTLGTEAFF. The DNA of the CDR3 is TGTGCCAGCAGCCCCACTTTGGGCACTGAAGCTTTCTTT.

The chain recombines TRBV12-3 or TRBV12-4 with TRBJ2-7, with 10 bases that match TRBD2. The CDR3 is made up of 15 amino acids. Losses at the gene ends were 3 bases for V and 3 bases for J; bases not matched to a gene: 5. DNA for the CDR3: TGTGCCAGCAGTTTGAGTCTAGCGGGAGACTACGAGCAGTACTTC. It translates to CASSLSLAGDYEQYF.

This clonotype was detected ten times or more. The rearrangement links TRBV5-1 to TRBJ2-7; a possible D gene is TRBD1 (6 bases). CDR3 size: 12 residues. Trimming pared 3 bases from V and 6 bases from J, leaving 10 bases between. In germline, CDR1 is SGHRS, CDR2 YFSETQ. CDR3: CASSSTGPEQYF. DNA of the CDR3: TGCGCCAGCAGCTCTACAGGGCCCGAGCAGTACTTC.

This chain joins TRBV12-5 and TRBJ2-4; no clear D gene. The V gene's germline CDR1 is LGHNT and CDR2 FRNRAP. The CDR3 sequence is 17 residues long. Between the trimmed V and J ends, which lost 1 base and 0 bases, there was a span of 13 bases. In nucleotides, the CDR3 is TGTGCTAGTGGTTTGGCCCCGGGTCTTCTAGCCAAAAACATTCAGTACTTC. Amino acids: CASGLAPGLLAKNIQYF.

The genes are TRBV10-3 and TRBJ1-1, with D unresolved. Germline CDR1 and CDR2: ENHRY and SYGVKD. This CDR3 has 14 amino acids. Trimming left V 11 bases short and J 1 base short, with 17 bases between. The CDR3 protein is CAFRLEKGNTEAFF. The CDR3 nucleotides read TGTGCCTTTCGCCTCGAAAAAGGGAACACTGAAGCTTTCTTT.

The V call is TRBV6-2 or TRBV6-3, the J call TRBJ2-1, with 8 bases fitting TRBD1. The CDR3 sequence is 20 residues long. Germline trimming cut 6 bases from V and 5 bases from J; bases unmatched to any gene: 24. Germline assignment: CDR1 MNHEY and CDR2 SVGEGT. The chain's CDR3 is CASRKDVAGGVRLGNNEQFF. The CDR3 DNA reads TGTGCCAGCAGAAAAGATGTGGCAGGGGGCGTAAGATTGGGGAACAATGAGCAGTTCTTC.

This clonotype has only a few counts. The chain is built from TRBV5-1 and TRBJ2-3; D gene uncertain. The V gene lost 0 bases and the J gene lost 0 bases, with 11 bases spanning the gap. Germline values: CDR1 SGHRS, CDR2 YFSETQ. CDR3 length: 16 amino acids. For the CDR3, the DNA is TGCGCCAGCAGCTTGGGGGCAGCTTCTAGCACAGATACGCAGTATTTT. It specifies CASSLGAASSTDTQYF.

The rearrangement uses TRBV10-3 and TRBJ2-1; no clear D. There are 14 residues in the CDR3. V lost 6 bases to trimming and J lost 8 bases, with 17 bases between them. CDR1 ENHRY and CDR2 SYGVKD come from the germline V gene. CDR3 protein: CAIRGLGSLDEQFF. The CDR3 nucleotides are TGTGCCATCAGGGGCCTCGGTAGTCTCGATGAGCAGTTCTTC.

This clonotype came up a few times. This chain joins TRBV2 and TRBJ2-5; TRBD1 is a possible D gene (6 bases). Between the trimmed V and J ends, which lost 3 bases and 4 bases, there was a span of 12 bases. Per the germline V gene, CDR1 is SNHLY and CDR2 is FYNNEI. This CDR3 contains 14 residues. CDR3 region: CASSEGQGGETQYF. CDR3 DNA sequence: TGTGCCAGCAGTGAGGGACAAGGGGGAGAGACCCAGTACTTC.

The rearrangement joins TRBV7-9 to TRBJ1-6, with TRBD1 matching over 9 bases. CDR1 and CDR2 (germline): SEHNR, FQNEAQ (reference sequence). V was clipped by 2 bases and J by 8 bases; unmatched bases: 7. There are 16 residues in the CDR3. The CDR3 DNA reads TGTGCCAGCAGCTTAAGGACAGGGGCTACCGATTCACCCCTCCACTTT. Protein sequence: CASSLRTGATDSPLHF.

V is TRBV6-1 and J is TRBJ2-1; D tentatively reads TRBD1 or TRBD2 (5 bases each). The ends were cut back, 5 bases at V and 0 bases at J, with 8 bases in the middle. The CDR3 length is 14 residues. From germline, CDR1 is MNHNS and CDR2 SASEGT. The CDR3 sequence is CASSKGTSYNEQFF. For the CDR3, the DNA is TGTGCCAGCAGTAAGGGGACCTCCTACAATGAGCAGTTCTTC.

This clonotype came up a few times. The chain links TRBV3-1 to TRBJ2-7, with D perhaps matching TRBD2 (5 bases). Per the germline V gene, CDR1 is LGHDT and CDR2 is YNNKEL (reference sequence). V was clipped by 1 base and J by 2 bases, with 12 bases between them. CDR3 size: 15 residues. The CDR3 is CASSQASGFTYEQYF. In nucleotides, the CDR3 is TGTGCCAGCAGCCAAGCGAGCGGTTTTACCTACGAGCAGTACTTC.

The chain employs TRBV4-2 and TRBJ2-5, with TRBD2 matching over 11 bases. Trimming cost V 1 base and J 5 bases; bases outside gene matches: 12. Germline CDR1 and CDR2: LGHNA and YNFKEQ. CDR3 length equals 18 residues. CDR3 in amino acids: CASSQAPSSGRSLETQYF. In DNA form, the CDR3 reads TGTGCCAGCAGCCAAGCCCCGTCTAGCGGGAGGTCACTGGAGACCCAGTACTTC.

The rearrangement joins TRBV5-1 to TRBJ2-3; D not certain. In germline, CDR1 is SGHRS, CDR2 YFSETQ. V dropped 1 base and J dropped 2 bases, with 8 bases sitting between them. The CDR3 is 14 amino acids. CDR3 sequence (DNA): TGCGCCAGCAGCTTGTTTCGAATCACAGATACGCAGTATTTT. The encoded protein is CASSLFRITDTQYF.

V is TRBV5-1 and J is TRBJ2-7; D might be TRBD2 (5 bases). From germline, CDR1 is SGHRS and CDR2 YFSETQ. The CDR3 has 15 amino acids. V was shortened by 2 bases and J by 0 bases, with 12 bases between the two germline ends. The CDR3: CASSFDGTSSYEQYV. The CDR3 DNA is TGCGCCAGCAGCTTCGACGGAACTAGCTCCTACGAGCAGTACGTC.

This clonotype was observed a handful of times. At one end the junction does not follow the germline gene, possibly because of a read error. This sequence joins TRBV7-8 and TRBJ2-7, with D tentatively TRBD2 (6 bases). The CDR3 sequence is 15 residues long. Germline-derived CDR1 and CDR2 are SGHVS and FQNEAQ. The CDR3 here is CASSLGAGLSHEQYF. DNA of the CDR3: TGTGCCAGCAGCTTAGGTGCGGGACTCTCCCACGAGCAGTACTTC.

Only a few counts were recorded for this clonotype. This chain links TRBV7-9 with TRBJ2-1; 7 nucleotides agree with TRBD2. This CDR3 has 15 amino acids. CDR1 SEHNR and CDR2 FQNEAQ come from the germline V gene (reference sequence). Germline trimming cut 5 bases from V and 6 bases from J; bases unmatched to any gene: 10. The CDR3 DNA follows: TGTGCCAGCAGCCCCATGGGCGGGAGTAGCAATGAGCAGTTCTTC. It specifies CASSPMGGSSNEQFF.

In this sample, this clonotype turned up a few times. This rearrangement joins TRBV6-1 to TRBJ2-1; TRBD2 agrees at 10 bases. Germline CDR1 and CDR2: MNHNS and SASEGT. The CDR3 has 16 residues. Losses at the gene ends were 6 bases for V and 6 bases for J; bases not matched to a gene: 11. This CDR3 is CASRLTGLAAGNEQFF. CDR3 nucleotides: TGTGCCAGCAGGCTAACCGGACTAGCGGCTGGCAATGAGCAGTTCTTC.